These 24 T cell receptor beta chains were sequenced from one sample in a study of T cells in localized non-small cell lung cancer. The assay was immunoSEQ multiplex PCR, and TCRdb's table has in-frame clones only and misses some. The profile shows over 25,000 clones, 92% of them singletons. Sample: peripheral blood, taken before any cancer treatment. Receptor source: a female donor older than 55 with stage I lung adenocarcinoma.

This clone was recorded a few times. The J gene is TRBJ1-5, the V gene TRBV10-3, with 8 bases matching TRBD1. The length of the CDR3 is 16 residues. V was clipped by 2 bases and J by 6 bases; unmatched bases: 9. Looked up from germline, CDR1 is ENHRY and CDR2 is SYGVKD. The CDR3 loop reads CAISELSSDRGQPQHF. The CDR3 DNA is TGTGCCATCAGTGAGCTCTCTTCAGACAGGGGTCAGCCCCAGCATTTT.

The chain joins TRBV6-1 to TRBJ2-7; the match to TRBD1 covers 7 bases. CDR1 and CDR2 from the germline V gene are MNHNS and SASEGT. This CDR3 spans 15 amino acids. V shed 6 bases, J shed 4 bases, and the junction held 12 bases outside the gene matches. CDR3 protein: CASRSIQTGNYEQYF. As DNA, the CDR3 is TGTGCCAGCAGATCAATTCAGACAGGGAATTACGAGCAGTACTTC.

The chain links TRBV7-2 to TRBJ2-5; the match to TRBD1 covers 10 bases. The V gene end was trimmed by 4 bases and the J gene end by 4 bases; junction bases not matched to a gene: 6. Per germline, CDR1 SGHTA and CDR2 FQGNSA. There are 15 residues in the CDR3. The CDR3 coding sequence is TGTGCCAGCAGCTCGCCGACAGGGGGCGCAGAGACCCAGTACTTC. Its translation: CASSSPTGGAETQYF.

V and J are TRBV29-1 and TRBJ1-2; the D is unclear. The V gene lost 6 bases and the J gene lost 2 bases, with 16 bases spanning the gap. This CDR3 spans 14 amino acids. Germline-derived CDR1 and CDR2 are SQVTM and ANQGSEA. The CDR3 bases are TGCAGCGTGCAGTACAGCCCAATGAACTATGGCTACACCTTC. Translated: CSVQYSPMNYGYTF. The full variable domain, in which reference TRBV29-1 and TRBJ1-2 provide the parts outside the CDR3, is SAVISQKPSRDICQRGTSLTIQCQVDSQVTMMFWYRQQPGQSLTLIATANQGSEATYESGFVIDKFPISRPNLTFSTLTVSNMSPEDSSIYLCSVQYSPMNYGYTFGSGTRLTVV.

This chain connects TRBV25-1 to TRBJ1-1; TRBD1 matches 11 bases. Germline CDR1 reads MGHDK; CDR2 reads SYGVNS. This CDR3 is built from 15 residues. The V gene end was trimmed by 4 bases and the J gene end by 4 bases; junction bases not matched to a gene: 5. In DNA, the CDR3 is TGTGCCAGCAGTGTACGGACAGGGGGCATCACTGAAGCTTTCTTT. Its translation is CASSVRTGGITEAFF.

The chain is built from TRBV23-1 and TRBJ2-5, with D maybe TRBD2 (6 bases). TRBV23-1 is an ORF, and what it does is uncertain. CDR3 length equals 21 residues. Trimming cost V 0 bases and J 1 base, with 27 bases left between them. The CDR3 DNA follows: TGCGCCAGCAGTCAATCCTCGGAGGAGGGGTTAGGGACGGTAGTCCAAGAGACCCAGTACTTC. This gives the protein CASSQSSEEGLGTVVQETQYF.

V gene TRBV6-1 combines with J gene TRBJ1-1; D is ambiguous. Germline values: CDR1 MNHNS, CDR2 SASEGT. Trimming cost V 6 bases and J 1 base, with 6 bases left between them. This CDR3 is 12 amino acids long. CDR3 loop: CASRVSNTEAFF. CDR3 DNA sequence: TGTGCCAGCAGGGTCTCGAACACTGAAGCTTTCTTT.

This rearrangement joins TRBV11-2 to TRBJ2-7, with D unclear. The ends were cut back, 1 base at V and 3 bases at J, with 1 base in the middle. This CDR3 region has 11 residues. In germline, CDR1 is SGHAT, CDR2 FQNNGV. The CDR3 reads CASSLVYEQYF. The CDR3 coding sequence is TGTGCCAGCAGCTTAGTCTACGAGCAGTACTTC.

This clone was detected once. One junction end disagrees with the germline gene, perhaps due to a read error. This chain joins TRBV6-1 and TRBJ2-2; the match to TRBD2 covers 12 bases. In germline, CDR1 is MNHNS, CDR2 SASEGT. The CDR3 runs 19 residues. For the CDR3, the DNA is TGTGCCAGCAATGAATATTTTTTACGACTAGCGGGGGACACCGGGGAGCTGTTTTTT. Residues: CASNEYFLRLAGDTGELFF.

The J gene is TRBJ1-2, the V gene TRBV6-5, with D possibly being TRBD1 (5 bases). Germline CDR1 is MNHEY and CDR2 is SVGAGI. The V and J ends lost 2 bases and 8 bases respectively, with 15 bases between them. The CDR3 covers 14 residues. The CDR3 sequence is CASSYKVTAKGYTF. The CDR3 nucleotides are TGTGCCAGCAGTTACAAAGTGACAGCCAAAGGCTACACCTTC.

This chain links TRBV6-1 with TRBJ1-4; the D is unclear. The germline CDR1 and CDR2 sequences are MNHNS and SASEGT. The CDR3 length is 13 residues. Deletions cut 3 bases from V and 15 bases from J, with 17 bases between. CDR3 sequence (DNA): TGTGCCAGCAGTGATGATCAGAGGTTTCGGGTGTTTTTT. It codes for CASSDDQRFRVFF.

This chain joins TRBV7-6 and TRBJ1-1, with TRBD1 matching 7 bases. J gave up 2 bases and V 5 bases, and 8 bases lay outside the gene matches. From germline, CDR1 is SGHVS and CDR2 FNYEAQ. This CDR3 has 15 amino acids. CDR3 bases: TGTGCCAGCAGCCTGCGACAGGGCGGCAACACTGAAGCTTTCTTT. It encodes CASSLRQGGNTEAFF. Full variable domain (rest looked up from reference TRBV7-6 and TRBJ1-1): GAGVSQSPRYKVTKRGQDVALRCDPISGHVSLYWYRQALGQGPEFLTYFNYEAQQDKSGLPNDRFSAERPEGSISTLTIQRTEQRDSAMYRCASSLRQGGNTEAFFGQGTRLTVV.

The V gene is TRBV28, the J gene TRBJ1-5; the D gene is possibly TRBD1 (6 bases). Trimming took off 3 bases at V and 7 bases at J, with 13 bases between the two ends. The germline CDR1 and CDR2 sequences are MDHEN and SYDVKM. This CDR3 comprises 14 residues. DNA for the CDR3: TGTGCCAGCAGTTTTAGCAGGGGAGGCCAGCCCCAGCATTTT. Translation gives CASSFSRGGQPQHF.

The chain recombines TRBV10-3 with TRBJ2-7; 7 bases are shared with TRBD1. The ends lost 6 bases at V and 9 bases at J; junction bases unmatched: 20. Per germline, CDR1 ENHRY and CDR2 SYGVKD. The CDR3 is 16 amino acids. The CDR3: CAISQLGTALSMGQYF. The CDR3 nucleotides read TGTGCCATCAGCCAACTAGGGACAGCTTTATCCATGGGGCAGTACTTC.

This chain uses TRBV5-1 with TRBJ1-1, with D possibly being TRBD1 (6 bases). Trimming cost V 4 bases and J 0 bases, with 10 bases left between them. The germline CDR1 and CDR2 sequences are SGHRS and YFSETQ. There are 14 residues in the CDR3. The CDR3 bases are TGCGCCAGCAGCCCAAGGGGGTTGAACACTGAAGCTTTCTTT. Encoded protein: CASSPRGLNTEAFF.

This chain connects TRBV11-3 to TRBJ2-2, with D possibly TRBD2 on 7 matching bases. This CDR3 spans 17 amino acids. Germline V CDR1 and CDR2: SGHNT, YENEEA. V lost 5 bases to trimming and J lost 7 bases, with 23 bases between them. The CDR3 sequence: CASSQRGGAPPSGELFF. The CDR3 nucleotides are TGTGCCAGCAGCCAACGAGGGGGGGCCCCCCCGAGCGGGGAGCTGTTTTTT.

CDR3 bases: TGTGCCATCACTAACGGACATAGCTTCGGCAATGAGCAGTTCTTC. Amino acids: CAITNGHSFGNEQFF. The chain carries TRBV10-3 and TRBJ2-1; D might be TRBD1 (5 bases). Germline CDR1 reads ENHRY; CDR2 reads SYGVKD. This CDR3 is 15 amino acids long. Trimming took 7 bases from V and 6 from J, leaving 19 bases between them.

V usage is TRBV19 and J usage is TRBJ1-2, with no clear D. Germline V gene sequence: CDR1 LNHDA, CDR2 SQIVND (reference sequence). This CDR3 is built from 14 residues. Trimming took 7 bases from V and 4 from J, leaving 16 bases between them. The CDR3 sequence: CASNSPPQSYGYTF. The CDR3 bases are TGTGCCAGTAACTCACCCCCCCAAAGCTATGGCTACACCTTC.

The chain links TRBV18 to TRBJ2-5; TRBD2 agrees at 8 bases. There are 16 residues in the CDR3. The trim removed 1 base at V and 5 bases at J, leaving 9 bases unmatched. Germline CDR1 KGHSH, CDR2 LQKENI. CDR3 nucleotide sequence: TGTGCCAGCTCACCACTTTTGGGACTAGGGGGTGAGACCCAGTACTTC. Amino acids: CASSPLLGLGGETQYF.

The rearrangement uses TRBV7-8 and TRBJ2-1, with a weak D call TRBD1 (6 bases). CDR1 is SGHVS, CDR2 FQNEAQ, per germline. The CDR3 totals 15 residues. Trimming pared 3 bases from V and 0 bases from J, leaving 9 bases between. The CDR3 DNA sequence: TGTGCCAGCAGCTTGCAGGGGATCTCCTACAATGAGCAGTTCTTC. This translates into CASSLQGISYNEQFF.

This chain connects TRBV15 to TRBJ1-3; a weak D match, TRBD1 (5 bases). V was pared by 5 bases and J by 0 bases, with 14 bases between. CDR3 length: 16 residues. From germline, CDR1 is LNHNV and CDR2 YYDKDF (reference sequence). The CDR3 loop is CATSERGRYSGNTIYF. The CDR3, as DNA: TGTGCCACCAGCGAGAGGGGCAGGTACTCTGGAAACACCATATATTTT.

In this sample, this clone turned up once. CDR3: CASSVETGPNYEQYF. In DNA, the CDR3 is TGTGCCAGCAGCGTAGAGACAGGTCCCAACTACGAGCAGTACTTC. V is TRBV9 and J is TRBJ2-7; D might be TRBD1 (6 bases). This CDR3 is built from 15 residues. Germline CDR1 and CDR2: SGDLS and YYNGEE. Deletions cut 0 bases from V and 3 bases from J, with 13 bases between.

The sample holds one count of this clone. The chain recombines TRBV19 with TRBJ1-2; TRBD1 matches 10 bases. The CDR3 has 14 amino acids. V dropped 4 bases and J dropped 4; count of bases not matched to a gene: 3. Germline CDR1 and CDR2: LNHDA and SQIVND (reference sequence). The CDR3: CASSTRTGGYGYTF. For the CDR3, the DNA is TGTGCCAGTAGTACTCGGACAGGGGGCTATGGCTACACCTTC.

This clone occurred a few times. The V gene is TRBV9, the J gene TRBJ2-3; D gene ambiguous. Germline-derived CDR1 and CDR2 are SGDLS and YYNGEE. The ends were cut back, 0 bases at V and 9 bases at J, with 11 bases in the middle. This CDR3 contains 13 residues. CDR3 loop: CASSVGASGTQYF. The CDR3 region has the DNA TGTGCCAGCAGCGTAGGAGCCTCTGGGACGCAGTATTTT.